Listed below are T cell receptor beta chains from one sample, sequenced in a study of cytomegalovirus exposure and HLA in healthy donors. Assay used: immunoSEQ multiplex PCR; TCRdb lists only in-frame clones, some missing. The repertoire holds over 95,000 clones, with roughly 80% as singletons. The sample was PBMCs. These receptors all stem from a female donor in good health and CMV-seronegative. Both conserved end residues are part of each CDR3. The D gene is left open where the match is weak. Expanded clones get a size class; other rows say once, few or many, or leave the size out.

CDR3 length: 15
V gene: TRBV5-1
D gene: TRBD2
clone size: -
J gene: TRBJ2-5
CDR3 DNA: TGCGCCAGCACCCCCCCGGGACTAGCTTCAGAGACCCAGTACTTC
CDR3 protein: CASTPPGLASETQYF

CDR3 length: 17
V gene: TRBV5-1
D gene: TRBD1
clone size: -
J gene: TRBJ1-5
CDR3 DNA: TGCGCCAGCAGCTCGGCAATAGGGACAGGTCCTAATCAGCCCCAGCATTTT
CDR3 protein: CASSSAIGTGPNQPQHF

CDR3 length: 14
V gene: TRBV6-1
D gene: -
clone size: -
J gene: TRBJ1-6
CDR3 DNA: TGTGCCAGTACTATAAGCTCCTATAATTCACCCCTCCACTTT
CDR3 protein: CASTISSYNSPLHF

CDR3 length: 11
V gene: TRBV6-5
D gene: TRBD2
clone size: few
J gene: TRBJ2-7
CDR3 DNA: TGTGCCACGACTAGCGGGTACGAGCAGTACTTC
CDR3 protein: CATTSGYEQYF

CDR3 length: 15
V gene: TRBV6-1
D gene: TRBD2
clone size: few
J gene: TRBJ2-4
CDR3 DNA: TGTGCCAGCAGGGCTAGCGGGGGGGTCAAAAACATTCAGTACTTC
CDR3 protein: CASRASGGVKNIQYF

CDR3 length: 16
V gene: TRBV29-1
D gene: -
clone size: once
J gene: TRBJ2-5
CDR3 DNA: TGCAGCGTAGCCTTCCGGCGGGCCTCTGGTACAGAGACCCAGTACTTC
CDR3 protein: CSVAFRRASGTETQYF

CDR3 length: 15
V gene: TRBV19
D gene: -
clone size: once
J gene: TRBJ1-5
CDR3 DNA: TGTGCCAGTAGTATAACCCGGGGGTCCGGTCAGCCCCAGCATTTT
CDR3 protein: CASSITRGSGQPQHF

CDR3 length: 15
V gene: TRBV5-1
D gene: TRBD2
clone size: -
J gene: TRBJ2-5
CDR3 DNA: TGCGCCAGCAGCATCGGGACTAGGGGAGCGGAGACCCAGTACTTC
CDR3 protein: CASSIGTRGAETQYF

CDR3 length: 16
V gene: TRBV5-1
D gene: TRBD2
clone size: -
J gene: TRBJ2-1
CDR3 DNA: TGCGCCAGCAGCTTGGTGGCGCGGGGGGGTTACAATGAGCAGTTCTTC
CDR3 protein: CASSLVARGGYNEQFF

CDR3 length: 15
V gene: TRBV7-2
D gene: -
clone size: -
J gene: TRBJ2-6
CDR3 DNA: TGTGCCAGCAGCTTGGGGGGGCCTGGGGCCAACGTCCTGACTTTC
CDR3 protein: CASSLGGPGANVLTF

CDR3 length: 16
V gene: TRBV9
D gene: TRBD2
clone size: few
J gene: TRBJ2-1
CDR3 DNA: TGTGCCAGCAGCGTAGATAGCGGGGGCCCCTACAATGAGCAGTTCTTC
CDR3 protein: CASSVDSGGPYNEQFF

CDR3 length: 18
V gene: TRBV27
D gene: TRBD1
clone size: -
J gene: TRBJ1-3
CDR3 DNA: TGTGCCAGCAGCTTCGTACAAACCAGGGGGCTATCTGGAAACACCATATATTTT
CDR3 protein: CASSFVQTRGLSGNTIYF

CDR3 length: 15
V gene: TRBV30
D gene: -
clone size: -
J gene: TRBJ2-5
CDR3 DNA: TGTGCCTGGAACTTCCGCTTAGAGTACCAAGAGACCCAGTACTTC
CDR3 protein: CAWNFRLEYQETQYF

CDR3 length: 15
V gene: TRBV11-2
D gene: -
clone size: -
J gene: TRBJ1-2
CDR3 DNA: TGTGCCAGCAGCTTAACCCAGGCAGGGAAGGACGGCTACACCTTC
CDR3 protein: CASSLTQAGKDGYTF

CDR3 length: 16
V gene: TRBV4-1
D gene: -
clone size: -
J gene: TRBJ1-2
CDR3 DNA: TGCGCCAGCAGCCAAGACCCCGGGGGGAGGTACTATGGCTACACCTTC
CDR3 protein: CASSQDPGGRYYGYTF

CDR3 length: 16
V gene: TRBV19
D gene: -
clone size: -
J gene: TRBJ1-1
CDR3 DNA: TGTGCCAGTAGTCCCAGGACAGCCCAAAGGAACACTGAAGCTTTCTTT
CDR3 protein: CASSPRTAQRNTEAFF

CDR3 length: 13
V gene: TRBV27
D gene: -
clone size: -
J gene: TRBJ1-1
CDR3 DNA: TGTGCCAGCAGTTTAAGTCGGTACACTGAAGCTTTCTTT
CDR3 protein: CASSLSRYTEAFF

CDR3 length: 16
V gene: TRBV5-1
D gene: TRBD2
clone size: -
J gene: TRBJ2-1
CDR3 DNA: TGCGCCAGCACCCGGACTAGCGGTGTCTCCTACAATGAGCAGTTCTTC
CDR3 protein: CASTRTSGVSYNEQFF

CDR3 length: 13
V gene: TRBV30
D gene: -
clone size: -
J gene: TRBJ2-1
CDR3 DNA: TGTGCCTGGAGTGTTTTGAGCGTCCGAAAGCAGTTCTTC
CDR3 protein: CAWSVLSVRKQFF

CDR3 length: 13
V gene: TRBV9
D gene: -
clone size: -
J gene: TRBJ1-1
CDR3 DNA: TGTGCCAGCAGCTTAGACCAGGGATTTGAAGCTCTCTTT
CDR3 protein: CASSLDQGFEALF

CDR3 length: 15
V gene: TRBV5-4
D gene: TRBD2
clone size: -
J gene: TRBJ2-1
CDR3 DNA: TGTGCCAGCAGCTTGACTAGCGGGGGGCCGAATGAGCAGTTCTTC
CDR3 protein: CASSLTSGGPNEQFF

CDR3 length: 17
V gene: TRBV2
D gene: TRBD2
clone size: -
J gene: TRBJ2-2
CDR3 DNA: TGTGCCAGCAGTGAAGGCGTCTGGCGGGGGGGCACCGGGGAGCTGTTTTTT
CDR3 protein: CASSEGVWRGGTGELFF

CDR3 length: 13
V gene: TRBV9
D gene: -
clone size: -
J gene: TRBJ1-1
CDR3 DNA: TGTGCCAGCGGGCAGGGTCTGAACACTGAAGCTTTCTTT
CDR3 protein: CASGQGLNTEAFF

CDR3 length: 15
V gene: TRBV10-3
D gene: TRBD2
clone size: few
J gene: TRBJ2-1
CDR3 DNA: TGTGCCATCAGGGGGACTAGCAGGTCAAGGGGTGAGCAGTTCTTC
CDR3 protein: CAIRGTSRSRGEQFF

CDR3 length: 13
V gene: TRBV29-1
D gene: TRBD1
clone size: -
J gene: TRBJ1-4
CDR3 DNA: TGCAGCGCCGGGGACAGAGCTCCCCCAAAACTGTTTTTT
CDR3 protein: CSAGDRAPPKLFF

CDR3 length: 14
V gene: TRBV19
D gene: -
clone size: -
J gene: TRBJ1-4
CDR3 DNA: TGTGCCAGTAGTACACCATATTCGGGAGAAAAACTGTTTTTT
CDR3 protein: CASSTPYSGEKLFF

CDR3 length: 15
V gene: TRBV5-4
D gene: -
clone size: few
J gene: TRBJ2-1
CDR3 DNA: TGTGCCAGCAGCTTGGGCGGGGGCGCCTACAATGAGCAGTTCTTC
CDR3 protein: CASSLGGGAYNEQFF

CDR3 length: 15
V gene: TRBV10-3
D gene: TRBD1
clone size: few
J gene: TRBJ1-3
CDR3 DNA: TGTGCCATCAGGCAAACAGGGGCCTTGAGAAACACCATATATTTT
CDR3 protein: CAIRQTGALRNTIYF

CDR3 length: 14
V gene: TRBV6-6
D gene: -
clone size: -
J gene: TRBJ1-2
CDR3 DNA: TGTGCCAGCAGTCCGACCGGGACACCGTATGGCTACACCTTC
CDR3 protein: CASSPTGTPYGYTF

CDR3 length: 14
V gene: TRBV9
D gene: TRBD1
clone size: once
J gene: TRBJ1-1
CDR3 DNA: TGTGCCAGCAGCCAAGGGACAGGGAACACTGAAGCTTTCTTT
CDR3 protein: CASSQGTGNTEAFF

CDR3 length: 15
V gene: TRBV4-1
D gene: -
clone size: once
J gene: TRBJ2-5
CDR3 DNA: TGCGCCAGCAGCCAAGATAGGTCGCTAGCGGAGACCCAGTACTTC
CDR3 protein: CASSQDRSLAETQYF

CDR3 length: 13
V gene: TRBV5-1
D gene: TRBD1
clone size: -
J gene: TRBJ1-2
CDR3 DNA: TGCGCCAGCAGCTTCGACAGGGGAGATGGCTACACCTTC
CDR3 protein: CASSFDRGDGYTF

CDR3 length: 15
V gene: TRBV13
D gene: -
clone size: -
J gene: TRBJ2-6
CDR3 DNA: TGTGCCAGCAGCTTAACACCTTCTGGGGCCAACGTCCTGACTTTC
CDR3 protein: CASSLTPSGANVLTF

CDR3 length: 14
V gene: TRBV6-1
D gene: -
clone size: -
J gene: TRBJ2-7
CDR3 DNA: TGTGCCAGCAGTGAGGGGACATTCAGGCTCGAGCAGTACTTC
CDR3 protein: CASSEGTFRLEQYF

CDR3 length: 13
V gene: TRBV30
D gene: TRBD2
clone size: once
J gene: TRBJ2-7
CDR3 DNA: TGTGCCTGGGCTGGGAGGGGTATCGGCGAGCAGTACTTC
CDR3 protein: CAWAGRGIGEQYF

CDR3 length: 14
V gene: TRBV18
D gene: TRBD1
clone size: once
J gene: TRBJ1-4
CDR3 DNA: TGTGCCAGCTCACCAGGGACAGGGGTCGAAAAACTGTTTTTT
CDR3 protein: CASSPGTGVEKLFF

CDR3 length: 16
V gene: TRBV5-1
D gene: -
clone size: few
J gene: TRBJ1-1
CDR3 DNA: TGCGCCAGCAGCTTGGTCGGCCAGGCAGGGAACACTGAAGCTTTCTTT
CDR3 protein: CASSLVGQAGNTEAFF

CDR3 length: 14
V gene: TRBV19
D gene: TRBD1
clone size: few
J gene: TRBJ1-2
CDR3 DNA: TGTGCCAGTAGTATTCTAGGGACAGGGGACGGCTACACCTTC
CDR3 protein: CASSILGTGDGYTF

CDR3 length: 14
V gene: TRBV25-1
D gene: TRBD2
clone size: -
J gene: TRBJ2-7
CDR3 DNA: TGTGCCAGCAGTGTGGGGACTAGCGTCGGCGAGCAGTACTTC
CDR3 protein: CASSVGTSVGEQYF

CDR3 length: 15
V gene: TRBV7-3
D gene: -
clone size: -
J gene: TRBJ2-7
CDR3 DNA: TGTGCCAGCAGCTTAATGCCGCTAGAACCCTACGAGCAGTACTTC
CDR3 protein: CASSLMPLEPYEQYF

CDR3 length: 11
V gene: TRBV10-2
D gene: -
clone size: few
J gene: TRBJ2-7
CDR3 DNA: TGCGCCAGCAGTGACGGTTACGAGCAGTACTTC
CDR3 protein: CASSDGYEQYF

CDR3 length: 15
V gene: TRBV4-1
D gene: TRBD2
clone size: -
J gene: TRBJ2-7
CDR3 DNA: TGCGCCAGCAGCCAAGATTGGGCCGGGACTAACGAGCAGTACTTC
CDR3 protein: CASSQDWAGTNEQYF

CDR3 length: 15
V gene: TRBV2
D gene: TRBD2
clone size: -
J gene: TRBJ2-5
CDR3 DNA: TGTGCCAGCACGGGACTAGCGGGGGAGGAAGAGACCCAGTACTTC
CDR3 protein: CASTGLAGEEETQYF

CDR3 length: 15
V gene: TRBV6-5
D gene: TRBD2
clone size: -
J gene: TRBJ2-7
CDR3 DNA: TGTGCCAGCGGGCGGGAGCGGGGGGGGAGATACGAGCAGTACTTC
CDR3 protein: CASGRERGGRYEQYF

CDR3 length: 14
V gene: TRBV5-1
D gene: TRBD1
clone size: -
J gene: TRBJ1-4
CDR3 DNA: TGCGCCAGCAGCTTGGAGACAGGGAATGAAAAACTGTTTTTT
CDR3 protein: CASSLETGNEKLFF

CDR3 length: 16
V gene: TRBV27
D gene: -
clone size: -
J gene: TRBJ1-4
CDR3 DNA: TGTGCCAGCAGTCACTCCTACAGGAGCCCTAATGAAAAACTGTTTTTT
CDR3 protein: CASSHSYRSPNEKLFF

CDR3 length: 13
V gene: TRBV6-6
D gene: -
clone size: -
J gene: TRBJ2-5
CDR3 DNA: TGTGCCAGCAGCTCCCATCCTCGGGAGACCCAGTACTTC
CDR3 protein: CASSSHPRETQYF

CDR3 length: 14
V gene: TRBV5-1
D gene: -
clone size: -
J gene: TRBJ2-7
CDR3 DNA: TGCGCCAGCAGCCCTCAGACAGCCGACTACGAGCAGTACTTC
CDR3 protein: CASSPQTADYEQYF

CDR3 length: 13
V gene: TRBV19
D gene: -
clone size: -
J gene: TRBJ1-3
CDR3 DNA: TGTGCCAGTAGAACGGTCTCTGGAAACACCATATATTTT
CDR3 protein: CASRTVSGNTIYF

CDR3 length: 13
V gene: TRBV15
D gene: -
clone size: -
J gene: TRBJ2-5
CDR3 DNA: TGTGCCACCAGCAGGGAGCCCCAAGAGACCCAGTACTTC
CDR3 protein: CATSREPQETQYF

CDR3 length: 11
V gene: TRBV30
D gene: -
clone size: -
J gene: TRBJ2-7
CDR3 DNA: TGTGCCTGGAGTGACCCCCGGGAGCAGTACTTC
CDR3 protein: CAWSDPREQYF

CDR3 length: 14
V gene: TRBV25-1
D gene: -
clone size: -
J gene: TRBJ1-3
CDR3 DNA: TGTGCCAGCAGTGACCCAGGCTCTGGAAACACCATATATTTT
CDR3 protein: CASSDPGSGNTIYF

CDR3 length: 16
V gene: TRBV7-3
D gene: TRBD2
clone size: once
J gene: TRBJ2-1
CDR3 DNA: TGTGCCAGCAGCAGACTTCAGCGGGGGCCCTACAATGAGCAGTTCTTC
CDR3 protein: CASSRLQRGPYNEQFF

CDR3 length: 14
V gene: TRBV18
D gene: -
clone size: -
J gene: TRBJ1-2
CDR3 DNA: TGTGCCAGCACCCTCGACAGATCTAACTATGGCTACACCTTC
CDR3 protein: CASTLDRSNYGYTF

CDR3 length: 17
V gene: TRBV4-2
D gene: -
clone size: -
J gene: TRBJ2-3
CDR3 DNA: TGTGCCAGCAGCCCCCGGGGCCGGGGGGCCTACACAGATACGCAGTATTTT
CDR3 protein: CASSPRGRGAYTDTQYF

CDR3 length: 16
V gene: TRBV7-8
D gene: -
clone size: -
J gene: TRBJ2-2
CDR3 DNA: TGTGCCAGCAGCTTAGGGGTGACAGTCTCGTCCGGGGAGCTGTTTTTT
CDR3 protein: CASSLGVTVSSGELFF

CDR3 length: 15
V gene: TRBV7-2
D gene: -
clone size: -
J gene: TRBJ2-7
CDR3 DNA: TGTGCCAGCAGCCAGACCCCCGGGGGAGGATACGAGCAGTACTTC
CDR3 protein: CASSQTPGGGYEQYF

CDR3 length: 12
V gene: TRBV29-1
D gene: -
clone size: -
J gene: TRBJ2-5
CDR3 DNA: TGCAGCGTTTCAGCGTCGCAAGAGACCCAGTACTTC
CDR3 protein: CSVSASQETQYF

CDR3 length: 12
V gene: TRBV30
D gene: -
clone size: -
J gene: TRBJ1-2
CDR3 DNA: TGTGCCTGGAGTGTAGGGCCGGGGGGCTACACCTTC
CDR3 protein: CAWSVGPGGYTF